Listed below are T cell receptor beta chains from one sample, sequenced in a study of lymphopenia after photon versus proton radiotherapy. Using immunoSEQ multiplex PCR, the repertoire was profiled, and TCRdb retains in-frame clones only, with some absent. The sample carries about 160,000 clones, about 88% recorded once. The specimen comprised peripheral blood, sampled from a patient treated with photon-based radiotherapy. These receptors were obtained from a man aged 45 to 65 with gastric cancer. CDR3s include the opening cysteine and the closing phenylalanine or tryptophan. A D gene is named only where the DNA matches it firmly. Some rows have no size entry. The others give once, few or many, or a class for an expanded clone.

TGTGCCATCAGTGATAGGAACTATGGCTACACCTTC CAISDRNYGYTF - TRBJ1-2 TRBV10-3 -
TGTGCCAGCAGCCCGTCTTACTATGGCTACACCTTC CASSPSYYGYTF - TRBJ1-2 TRBV28 -
TGCGCCAGCAGCCCCGCTAGCGGAAGCTCCTACGAGCAGTACTTC CASSPASGSSYEQYF TRBD2 TRBJ2-7 TRBV5-1 once
TGTGCCAGCAGTTCCCGGGGGTTCTACAATGAGCAGTTCTTC CASSSRGFYNEQFF - TRBJ2-1 TRBV28 once
TGTGCCAGCAGTGATCAACAGCTTGGAAACACCATATATTTT CASSDQQLGNTIYF - TRBJ1-3 TRBV2 few
TGCGCCAGCAGTCGGGACAGGTCGGTCTACGAGCAGTACTTC CASSRDRSVYEQYF TRBD1 TRBJ2-7 TRBV10-2 -
TGTGCCAGCAGTGAAGCCCCTAGCGGCTTCTCCTACGAGCAGTACTTC CASSEAPSGFSYEQYF TRBD2 TRBJ2-7 TRBV2 -
TGTGCCAGCAGCGCAAGGACGGGAGGCACTGAAGCTTTCTTT CASSARTGGTEAFF - TRBJ1-1 TRBV9 -
TGTGCCAGCAGCACCTCGGGACTAGTTTACTACGAGCAGTACTTC CASSTSGLVYYEQYF TRBD2 TRBJ2-7 TRBV7-8 -
TGTGCCTGGACGGACGCAAACTCTGGAAACACCATATATTTT CAWTDANSGNTIYF - TRBJ1-3 TRBV30 -
TGCGCCAGCAGCTTGATGGGGGCGAGAGAAAAACTGTTTTTT CASSLMGAREKLFF - TRBJ1-4 TRBV5-1 -
TGTGCCACCAGCAGAGATATTAGCACCGGGGAGCTGTTTTTT CATSRDISTGELFF - TRBJ2-2 TRBV15 -
TGTGCCAGCGGCGACAGGGTGACCACTGAAGCTTTCTTT CASGDRVTTEAFF TRBD1 TRBJ1-1 TRBV5-5 -
TGTGCCAGCAGTTACAGCGGGAGGGATACCGGGGAGCTGTTTTTT CASSYSGRDTGELFF TRBD2 TRBJ2-2 TRBV6-5 -
TGTGCCAGCAGCGTAGAGGTGCACGACCGGGAGCTGTTTTTT CASSVEVHDRELFF - TRBJ2-2 TRBV9 -
TGTGCCAGCAAGGACCGGGGTACACAAGAGACCCAGTACTTC CASKDRGTQETQYF - TRBJ2-5 TRBV2 -
TGTGCCAGCAGAGACAGTTCCACAGATACGCAGTATTTT CASRDSSTDTQYF - TRBJ2-3 TRBV28 -
TGTGCCAGCTCACCTACCCGGGGGCGGAACGCTGAAGCTTTCTTT CASSPTRGRNAEAFF - TRBJ1-1 TRBV18 -
TGTGCCACCACAGGGGGGTCGGGAAACACCATATATTTT CATTGGSGNTIYF TRBD1 TRBJ1-3 TRBV6-5 -
TGTGCCACCAGCAGGGGACAGGGGGGCAATGAGCAGTTCTTC CATSRGQGGNEQFF TRBD1 TRBJ2-1 TRBV15 -
TGTGCCAGTAGTTCGTCTAGCGGAACCGGGGAGCTGTTTTTT CASSSSSGTGELFF TRBD2 TRBJ2-2 TRBV19 -
TGTGCCAGCAGCCCGGAGGGGGGCGCCGCAGATACGCAGTATTTT CASSPEGGAADTQYF - TRBJ2-3 TRBV7-3 -
TGTGCCAGCAGCTTAGAGGGAGGGACTAGCGGGAGATTTCGGAATGAGCAGTTCTTC CASSLEGGTSGRFRNEQFF TRBD2 TRBJ2-1 TRBV11-2 -
TGTGCCAGCAGCTTCCTCCCAGCAAACTATGGCTACACCTTC CASSFLPANYGYTF - TRBJ1-2 TRBV5-5 -
TGTGCCAGCAGTGGAAACAGGGTCCCAGAGACCCAGTACTTC CASSGNRVPETQYF - TRBJ2-5 TRBV6-1 -
TGTGCCAGCAGCCAAGATCTGGGAGGGGCCGGGGAGCAGTACTTC CASSQDLGGAGEQYF TRBD2 TRBJ2-7 TRBV14 -
TGTGCCAGCAGTGAACAGGACAGGGTGAAGACTGAAGCTTTCTTT CASSEQDRVKTEAFF TRBD1 TRBJ1-1 TRBV6-1 once
TGTGCCAGCAGCCGGGACTCCAACTATGGCTACACCTTC CASSRDSNYGYTF - TRBJ1-2 TRBV7-9 -
TGCGCCAGCAGCCCGGGACTAGCGGGAGAGGAGACCCAGTACTTC CASSPGLAGEETQYF TRBD2 TRBJ2-5 TRBV5-1 -
TGCGCCAGCAGCTTGGCCCCTCAGGACATCTCTGGAAACACCATATATTTT CASSLAPQDISGNTIYF - TRBJ1-3 TRBV5-1 -
TGTGCCAGCAGGGCAGGGGGTGTCCCCTACGAGCAGTACTTC CASRAGGVPYEQYF TRBD1 TRBJ2-7 TRBV6-6 -
TGTGCCAGCAGCGCACATGGGACAGGGGGCGTGTATGAGCAGTTCTTC CASSAHGTGGVYEQFF TRBD1 TRBJ2-1 TRBV7-3 once
TGTGCCAGTAGCGGCGCCCTCGAGCAGTACTTC CASSGALEQYF - TRBJ2-7 TRBV19 once
TGTGCCAGCAGCCAAGATTTCCAGGGCGGTGAAAAACTGTTTTTT CASSQDFQGGEKLFF - TRBJ1-4 TRBV4-2 -
TGTGCCAGCAGTCCGACAGGGAAGAAGTACAATGAGCAGTTCTTC CASSPTGKKYNEQFF TRBD1 TRBJ2-1 TRBV28 -
TGTGTCTCGCGTCGGGACAGCTACACCGGGGAGCTGTTTTTT CVSRRDSYTGELFF TRBD1 TRBJ2-2 TRBV7-6 -
TGTGCCAGCAGTGAAGACAGGACCTGGACCTCCTACGAGCAGTACTTC CASSEDRTWTSYEQYF - TRBJ2-7 TRBV2 -
TGCGCCAGCAGCTCACAGGGTACGGCCACTGAAGCTTTCTTT CASSSQGTATEAFF - TRBJ1-1 TRBV5-1 -
TGTGCCAGCAGTGACGGCCAAGAGGATACGCAGTATTTT CASSDGQEDTQYF - TRBJ2-3 TRBV6-4 -
TGTGCCAGCAGTTTCGGACTGTTACAAGAGACCCAGTACTTC CASSFGLLQETQYF - TRBJ2-5 TRBV28 -
TGTGCCAGCTCACCAGCGGGACTAGCGGGAACTTACGAGCAGTACTTC CASSPAGLAGTYEQYF TRBD2 TRBJ2-7 TRBV18 -
TGTGCCAGCAGCGAACCGGGTCGGCGTGTGGGTGGGGAGCAGTACTTC CASSEPGRRVGGEQYF - TRBJ2-7 TRBV5-8 -
TGCGCCAGCAGCTTCTGGGGGCAAGAGACCCAGTACTTC CASSFWGQETQYF - TRBJ2-5 TRBV5-1 -
TGTGCCAGTAGTATAGATCGGCGTGAAAAACTGTTTTTT CASSIDRREKLFF - TRBJ1-4 TRBV19 -
TGTGCCAGCAGTATACAAGCGGGACTTTCCACAGATACGCAGTATTTT CASSIQAGLSTDTQYF TRBD2 TRBJ2-3 TRBV27 -
TGTGCCAGCAGTTCCCCGGGACTAGTAGGGACCGGGGAGCTGTTTTTT CASSSPGLVGTGELFF TRBD2 TRBJ2-2 TRBV6-6 once
TGTGCCAGCAGACTTAACGGGAATTTGCACAATGAGCAGTTCTTC CASRLNGNLHNEQFF - TRBJ2-1 TRBV6-4 -
TGTGCCAGCAGCTCCCGGACCAGGGGGCTACCCTACGAGCAGTACTTC CASSSRTRGLPYEQYF TRBD1 TRBJ2-7 TRBV5-6 -
TGTGCCTGGAGTCGACACCCCCCGGGACAGGGTGGCTACACCTTC CAWSRHPPGQGGYTF TRBD1 TRBJ1-2 TRBV30 -
TGTGCCAGCAGATCCGACGGCCCTAGCACAGATACGCAGTATTTT CASRSDGPSTDTQYF - TRBJ2-3 TRBV6-6 -
TGTGCCAGCAGCCAATCCAGGGGAGGGGAAACTTTCTTT CASSQSRGGETFF - TRBJ1-1 TRBV16 -
TGTGCCAGCAGCTTAGCTCGGAGGACTAGCTACAATGAGCAGTTCTTC CASSLARRTSYNEQFF TRBD2 TRBJ2-1 TRBV7-9 -
TGTGCCAGTAGTATAGCAGGCAGCTCCTACGAGCAGTACTTC CASSIAGSSYEQYF - TRBJ2-7 TRBV19 -
TGTGCCAGCCAACCGGACGGGGGAAGGACAGATACGCAGTATTTT CASQPDGGRTDTQYF - TRBJ2-3 TRBV2 -